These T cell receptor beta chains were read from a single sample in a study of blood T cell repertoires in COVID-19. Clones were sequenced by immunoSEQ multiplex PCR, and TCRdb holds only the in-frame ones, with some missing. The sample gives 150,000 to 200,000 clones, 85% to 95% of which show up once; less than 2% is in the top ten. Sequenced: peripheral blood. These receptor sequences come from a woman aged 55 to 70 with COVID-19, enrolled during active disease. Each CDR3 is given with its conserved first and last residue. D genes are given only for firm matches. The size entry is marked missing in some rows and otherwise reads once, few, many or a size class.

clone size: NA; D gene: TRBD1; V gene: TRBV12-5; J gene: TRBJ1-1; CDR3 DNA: TGTGCTAGTGGTTCGCCCGGGACAGGGACCACTGAAGCTTTCTTT; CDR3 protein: CASGSPGTGTTEAFF
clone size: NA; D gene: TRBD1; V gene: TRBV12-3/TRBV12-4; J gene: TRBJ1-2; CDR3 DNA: TGTGCCAGCAAGATAACAGGGGACTATGGCTACACCTTC; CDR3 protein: CASKITGDYGYTF
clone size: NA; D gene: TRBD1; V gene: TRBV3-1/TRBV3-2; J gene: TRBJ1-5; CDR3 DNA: TGTGCCAGCAGCCAAGCCGGGACAGAGGGCAATCAGCCCCAGCATTTT; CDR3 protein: CASSQAGTEGNQPQHF
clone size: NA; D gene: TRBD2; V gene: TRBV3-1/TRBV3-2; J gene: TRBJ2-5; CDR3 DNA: TGTGCCAGCAGCCAATCGGGGGGGCTGAAGACCCAGTACTTC; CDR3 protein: CASSQSGGLKTQYF
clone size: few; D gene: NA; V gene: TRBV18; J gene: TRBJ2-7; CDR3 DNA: TGTGCCAGCTCACCAAGCAGGGTCTACGAGCAGTACTTC; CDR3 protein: CASSPSRVYEQYF
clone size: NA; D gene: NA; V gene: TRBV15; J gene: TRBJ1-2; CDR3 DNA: TGTGCCACCAGCAGAGAGCGAAACTATGGCTACACCTTC; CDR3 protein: CATSRERNYGYTF
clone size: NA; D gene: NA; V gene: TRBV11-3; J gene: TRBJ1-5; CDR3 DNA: TGTGCCAGCCCGGACAGAAGCAATCAGCCCCAGCATTTT; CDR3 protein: CASPDRSNQPQHF
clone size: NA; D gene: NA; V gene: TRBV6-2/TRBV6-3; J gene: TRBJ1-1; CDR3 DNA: TGTGCCAGCAGTTACTCGACCCCCGGGATACGATCCGGGTTTTTT; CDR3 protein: CASSYSTPGIRSGFF
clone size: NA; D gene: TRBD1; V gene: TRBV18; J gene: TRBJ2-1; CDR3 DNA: TGTGCCAGCTCAAGGGGGCCGTTAAATGAGCAGTTCTTC; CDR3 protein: CASSRGPLNEQFF
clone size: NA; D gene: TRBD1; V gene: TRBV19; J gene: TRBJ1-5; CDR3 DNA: TGTGCCAGTACGTACAGGGGAAGGGGGCAGCCCCAGCATTTT; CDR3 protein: CASTYRGRGQPQHF
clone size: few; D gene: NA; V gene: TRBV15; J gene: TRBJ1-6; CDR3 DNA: TGTGCCACCAGCGTCAGGGGCTATAATTCACCCCTCCACTTT; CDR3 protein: CATSVRGYNSPLHF
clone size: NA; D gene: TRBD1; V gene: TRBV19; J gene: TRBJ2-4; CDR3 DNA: TGTGCCAGTAGTACTGGACAGGGGGACATTCAGTACTTC; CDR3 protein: CASSTGQGDIQYF
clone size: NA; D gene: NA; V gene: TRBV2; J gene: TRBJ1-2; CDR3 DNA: TGTGCCAGCAACATCTTAAACAGGGTTGTCGAGGGCTACACCTTC; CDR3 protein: CASNILNRVVEGYTF
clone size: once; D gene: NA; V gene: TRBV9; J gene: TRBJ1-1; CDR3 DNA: TGTGCCAGCAGCCGCTCACAGACGTGGAACACTGAAGCTTTCTTT; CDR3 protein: CASSRSQTWNTEAFF
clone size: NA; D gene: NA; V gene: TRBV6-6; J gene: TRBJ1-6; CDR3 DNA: TGTGCCAGCAGTCGACAGATCCACTTT; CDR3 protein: CASSRQIHF
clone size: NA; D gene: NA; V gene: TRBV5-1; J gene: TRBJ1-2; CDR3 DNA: TGCGCCAGCAGCGATAAGGGGGGGAACTATGGCTACACCTTC; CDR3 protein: CASSDKGGNYGYTF
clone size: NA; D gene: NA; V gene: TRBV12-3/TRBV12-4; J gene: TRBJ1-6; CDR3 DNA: TGTGCCAGCAGTCCTGACACCGAATCACCCCTCCACTTT; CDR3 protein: CASSPDTESPLHF
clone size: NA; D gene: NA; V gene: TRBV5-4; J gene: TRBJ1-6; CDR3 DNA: TGTGCCAGCAGCTTGGGGGGGGTCTATAATTCACCCCTCCACTTT; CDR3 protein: CASSLGGVYNSPLHF
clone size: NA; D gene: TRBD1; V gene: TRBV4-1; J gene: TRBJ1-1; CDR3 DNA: TGCGCCAGCAGAAGAACAGGGGACCTGAACACTGAAGCTTTCTTT; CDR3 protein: CASRRTGDLNTEAFF
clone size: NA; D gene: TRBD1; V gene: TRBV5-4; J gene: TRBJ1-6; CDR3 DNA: TGTGCCAGCAGTCTCCCAGGGGGGAGTAATTCACCCCTCCACTTT; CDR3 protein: CASSLPGGSNSPLHF
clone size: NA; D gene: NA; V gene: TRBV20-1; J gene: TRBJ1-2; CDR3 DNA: TGCAGTGCTAGTCCCCGCCGGTACTATGGCTACACCTTC; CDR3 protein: CSASPRRYYGYTF
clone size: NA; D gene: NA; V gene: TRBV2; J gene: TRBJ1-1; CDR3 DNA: TGTGCCAGCAGTGAATCCAGGGGCTACACTGAAGCTTTCTTT; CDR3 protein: CASSESRGYTEAFF
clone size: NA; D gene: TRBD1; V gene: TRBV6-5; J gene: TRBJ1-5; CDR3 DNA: TGTGCCAGCAGTCGGACAGGGATAAGCAATCAGCCCCAGCATTTT; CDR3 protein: CASSRTGISNQPQHF
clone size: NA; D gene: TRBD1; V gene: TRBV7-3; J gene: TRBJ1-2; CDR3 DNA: TGTGCCAGCAGCCGGGACAGAACCTATGGCTACACCTTC; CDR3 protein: CASSRDRTYGYTF
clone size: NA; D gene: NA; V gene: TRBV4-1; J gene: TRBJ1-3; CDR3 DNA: TGCGCCAGCAGCCCTAGACCGTCTAGCGCTGCCGGAAACACCATATATTTT; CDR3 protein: CASSPRPSSAAGNTIYF
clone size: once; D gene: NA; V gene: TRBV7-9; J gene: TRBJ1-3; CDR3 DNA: TGTGCCAGCAGCTTCTACAGGTCCTCGGACACCATATATTTT; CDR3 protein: CASSFYRSSDTIYF
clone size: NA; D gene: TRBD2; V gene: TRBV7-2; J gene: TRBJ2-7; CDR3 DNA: TGTGCCAGCAGCTCCCTGCGGGGGAGCAACGAGCAGTACTTC; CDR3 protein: CASSSLRGSNEQYF
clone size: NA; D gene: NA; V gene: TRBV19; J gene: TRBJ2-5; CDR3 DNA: TGTGCCAGTAGGCCCCCCGGGGTCGGGTCATCAGAGACCCAGTACTTC; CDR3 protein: CASRPPGVGSSETQYF
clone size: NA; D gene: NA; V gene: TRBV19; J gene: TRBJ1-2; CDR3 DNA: TGTGCCAGTACCCCCGACAGGAACTATGGCTACACCTTC; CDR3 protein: CASTPDRNYGYTF
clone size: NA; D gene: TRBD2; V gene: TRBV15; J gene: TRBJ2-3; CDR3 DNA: TGTGCCACCAGGAGCCGGACTAGCGGGGGGATTAGCACAGATACGCAGTATTTT; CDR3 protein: CATRSRTSGGISTDTQYF
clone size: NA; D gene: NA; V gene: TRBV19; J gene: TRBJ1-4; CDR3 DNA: TGTGCCAGTAGTATGATTAAAGGACAGAATGAAAAACTGTTTTTT; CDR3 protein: CASSMIKGQNEKLFF
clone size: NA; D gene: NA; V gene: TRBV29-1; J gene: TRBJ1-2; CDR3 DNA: TGCAGCGTTGAAGATCAAGGCAGGGGAGATGGCTACACCTTC; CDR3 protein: CSVEDQGRGDGYTF
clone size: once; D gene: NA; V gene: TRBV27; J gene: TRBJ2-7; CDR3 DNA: TGTGCCAGCAGTTTAGGAGGGGGGGGCGACGAGCAGTACTTC; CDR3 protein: CASSLGGGGDEQYF
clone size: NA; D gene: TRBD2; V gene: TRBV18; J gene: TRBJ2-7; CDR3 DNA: TGTGCCAGCTCGAGTAGCGGGGGTTACGAGCAGTACTTC; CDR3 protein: CASSSSGGYEQYF
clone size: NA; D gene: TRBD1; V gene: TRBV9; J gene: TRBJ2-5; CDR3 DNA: TGTGCCAGCAGCGCCGCCGGGCAGGGGGCGAGGGAGACCCAGTACTTC; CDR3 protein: CASSAAGQGARETQYF
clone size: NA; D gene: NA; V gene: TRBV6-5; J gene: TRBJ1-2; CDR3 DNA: TGTGCCAGCACCCGACAGAGTAACTATGGCTACACCTTC; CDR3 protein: CASTRQSNYGYTF
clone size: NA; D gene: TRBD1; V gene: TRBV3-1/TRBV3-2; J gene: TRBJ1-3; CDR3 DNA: TGTGCCAGCAGCCAGTACACAGGGGGCCTCTCTGGAAACACCATATATTTT; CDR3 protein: CASSQYTGGLSGNTIYF
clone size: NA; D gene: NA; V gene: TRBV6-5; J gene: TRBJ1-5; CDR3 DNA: TGTGCCAGCAGTTACTCGGCAGGGGACCAGCCCCAGCATTTT; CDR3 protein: CASSYSAGDQPQHF
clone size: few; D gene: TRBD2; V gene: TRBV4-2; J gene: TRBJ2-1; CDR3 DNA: TGTGCCAGCAGCCAACGACTAGCGGGGGAAGGTAATGAGCAGTTCTTC; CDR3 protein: CASSQRLAGEGNEQFF
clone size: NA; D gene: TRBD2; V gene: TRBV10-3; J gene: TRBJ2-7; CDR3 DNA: TGTGCCATCAGTGCGTCTAGCGGGGGGCCCCCCCCCAACGAGCAGTACTTC; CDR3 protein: CAISASSGGPPPNEQYF
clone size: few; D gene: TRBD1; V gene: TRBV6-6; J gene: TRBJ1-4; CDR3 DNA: TGTGCCAGCAAGGGGGACAGGCGTGCAACTAATGAAAAACTGTTTTTT; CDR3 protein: CASKGDRRATNEKLFF
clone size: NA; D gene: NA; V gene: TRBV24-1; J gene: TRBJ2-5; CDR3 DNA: TGTGCCACCAGTGATTTGGTTTACCACAGGGAAATGGAGGAGACCCAGTACTTC; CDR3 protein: CATSDLVYHREMEETQYF
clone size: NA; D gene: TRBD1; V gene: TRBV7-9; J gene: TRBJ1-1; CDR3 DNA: TGTGCCAGCAGGGCCCCCGGGACAGTGAACACTGAAGCTTTCTTT; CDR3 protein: CASRAPGTVNTEAFF
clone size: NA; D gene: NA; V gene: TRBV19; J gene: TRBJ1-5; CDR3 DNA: TGTGCCAGTAGTTTCAAAAATCAGCCCCAGCATTTT; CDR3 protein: CASSFKNQPQHF
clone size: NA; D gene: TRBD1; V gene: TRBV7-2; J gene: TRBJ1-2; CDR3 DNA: TGTGCCAGCAGCTTAGCCTTCCGGACAGGTTCCCTCTATGGCTACACCTTC; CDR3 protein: CASSLAFRTGSLYGYTF
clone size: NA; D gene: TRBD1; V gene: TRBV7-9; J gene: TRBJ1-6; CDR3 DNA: TGTGCCAGCAGCTTAGGGACAGGTGAAAATTCACCCCTCCACTTT; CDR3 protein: CASSLGTGENSPLHF
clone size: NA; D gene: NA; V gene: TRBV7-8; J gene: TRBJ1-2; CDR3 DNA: TGTGCCAGCAGCTCCGGGAATCGGTTTGGCTACACCTTC; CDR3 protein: CASSSGNRFGYTF
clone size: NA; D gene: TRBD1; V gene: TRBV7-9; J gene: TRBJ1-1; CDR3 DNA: TGTGCCAGCAGCGGGACAGGGGGCGTGAACACTGAAGCTTTCTTT; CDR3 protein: CASSGTGGVNTEAFF
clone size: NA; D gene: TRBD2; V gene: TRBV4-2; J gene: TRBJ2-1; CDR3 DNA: TGTGCCAGCAGCCAAGGCCGAGCGGGGGGGCTCAATGAGCAGTTCTTC; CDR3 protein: CASSQGRAGGLNEQFF
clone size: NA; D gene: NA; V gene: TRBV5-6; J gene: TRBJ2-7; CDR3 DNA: TGTGCCAGCAGCTTTAACTACGAGCAGTACTTC; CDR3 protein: CASSFNYEQYF
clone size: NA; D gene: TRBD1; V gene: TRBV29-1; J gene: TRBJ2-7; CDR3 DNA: TGCAGCGTTGAAGCCCCGGACAGGGCCTCCTACGAGCAGTACTTC; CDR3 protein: CSVEAPDRASYEQYF